The sequence of this T cell receptor (beta chain) was determined in a study of cytomegalovirus exposure and HLA in healthy donors. As for this clone: What it binds is not known.

The study, taken as a whole, reports: Later analysis showed TCR association rates varying by HLA locus, highest for DRB1 and lowest for HLA-C. The study assumed roughly uniform donor sequencing depth for presence/absence analyses. According to an earlier analysis, most TCR beta V segments yielded productive rearrangements about 87% or about 30% of the time. The authors judged a highly shared variant cluster likely a sequencing artifact.

The CDR3 consists of 17 residues. The V segment lost 5 bases and the J segment 7 bases; nucleotides outside the gene matches: 13. Germline V gene sequence: CDR1 SGHTA, CDR2 FQGNSA. Both 60 Vbeta primers and 13 Jbeta primers went into the PCR. Profiling relied on immunoSEQ multiplex PCR, and the TCRdb table lists in-frame clones only, not all of them. The sample contains about 190,000 clones, roughly 77% of which appear only once. Material for sequencing was PBMCs. This rearrangement joins TRBV7-2 to TRBJ2-2; 10 positions match TRBD2. The receptor comes from a man aged 35-49 years in good health and CMV-seropositive. For the CDR3, the DNA is TGTGCCAGCAGCCCCGGGGCTAGCGGGGGCCTGGGCGGGGAGCTGTTTTTT. Its translation is CASSPGASGGLGGELFF.